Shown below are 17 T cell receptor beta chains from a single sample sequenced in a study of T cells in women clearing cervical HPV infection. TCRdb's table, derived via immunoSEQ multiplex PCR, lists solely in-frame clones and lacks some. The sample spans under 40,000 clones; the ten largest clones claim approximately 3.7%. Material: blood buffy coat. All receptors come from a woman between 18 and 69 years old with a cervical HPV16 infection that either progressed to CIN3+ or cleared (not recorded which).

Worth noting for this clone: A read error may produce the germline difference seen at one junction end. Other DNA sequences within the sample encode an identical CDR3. The sequenced part of the CDR3 DNA is TGTGCCAGTAGCTTTGAGGTCAGAGACTACGAG. Protein sequence: CASSFEVRDYE. The full-length CDR3 reads as CASSFEVRDYEQYF. The rearrangement links TRBV11-2 to TRBJ2-7; D gene uncertain. The read terminates 3 residues before the CDR3 end, so the remaining end is supplied by the germline J gene. There are 14 residues in the CDR3. Germline V gene lookup returns CDR1 SGHAT and CDR2 FQNNGV.

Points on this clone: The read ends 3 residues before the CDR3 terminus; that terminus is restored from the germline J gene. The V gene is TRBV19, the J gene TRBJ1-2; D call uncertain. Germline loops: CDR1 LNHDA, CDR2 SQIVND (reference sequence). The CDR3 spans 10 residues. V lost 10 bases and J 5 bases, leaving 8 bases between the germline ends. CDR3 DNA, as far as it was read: TGTGCCACCAAATCATATGGC. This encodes CATKSYG. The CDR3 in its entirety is CATKSYGYTF.

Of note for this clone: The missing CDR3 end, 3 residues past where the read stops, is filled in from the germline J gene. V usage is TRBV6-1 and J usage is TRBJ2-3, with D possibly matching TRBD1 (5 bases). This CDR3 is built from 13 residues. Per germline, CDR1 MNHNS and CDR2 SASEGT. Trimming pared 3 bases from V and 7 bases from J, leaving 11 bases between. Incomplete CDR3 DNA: TGTGCCAGCAGTGAGGCAGGGTGGAATACG. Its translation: CASSEAGWNT. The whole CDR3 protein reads CASSEAGWNTQYF.

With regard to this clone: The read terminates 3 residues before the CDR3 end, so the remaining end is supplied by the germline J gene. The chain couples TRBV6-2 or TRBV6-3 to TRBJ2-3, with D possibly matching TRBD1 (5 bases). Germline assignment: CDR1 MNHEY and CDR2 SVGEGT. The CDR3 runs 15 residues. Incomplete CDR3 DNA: TGTGCCAGCAGGACAGACAGAGAAGGTCAAGAGACG. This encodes CASRTDREGQET. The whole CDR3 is CASRTDREGQETQYF.

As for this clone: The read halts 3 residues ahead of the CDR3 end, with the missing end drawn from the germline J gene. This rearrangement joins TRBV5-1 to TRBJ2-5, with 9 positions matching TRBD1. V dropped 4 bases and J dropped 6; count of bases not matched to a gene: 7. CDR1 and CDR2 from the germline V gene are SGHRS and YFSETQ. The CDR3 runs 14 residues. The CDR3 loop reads CASSPTGGVKTQYF. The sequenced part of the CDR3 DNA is TGCGCCAGCAGCCCAACAGGGGGCGTCAAGACC.

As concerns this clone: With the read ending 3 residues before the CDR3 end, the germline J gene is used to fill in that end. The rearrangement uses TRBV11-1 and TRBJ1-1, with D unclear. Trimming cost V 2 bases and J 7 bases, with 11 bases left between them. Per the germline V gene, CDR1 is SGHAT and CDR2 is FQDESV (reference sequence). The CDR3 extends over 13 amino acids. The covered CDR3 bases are TGTGCCAGCAGCTTATACTACTCCGGTGAA. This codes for CASSLYYSGE. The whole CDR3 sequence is CASSLYYSGEAFF.

The CDR3 DNA, read in part, is TGTGCCTGGGCTGGACTAGCGGGAGCGGATACG. Amino acids: CAWAGLAGADT. The CDR3 as a whole reads CAWAGLAGADTQYF. V is TRBV30 and J is TRBJ2-3; TRBD2 agrees at 13 bases. The read ends 3 residues shy of where the CDR3 ends; the end is completed using the germline J gene. The length of the CDR3 is 14 residues. Germline CDR1 reads GTSNPN; CDR2 reads SVGIG (reference sequence). Trimming at V came to 5 bases and at J to 6 bases, leaving 5 bases not matched to a gene.

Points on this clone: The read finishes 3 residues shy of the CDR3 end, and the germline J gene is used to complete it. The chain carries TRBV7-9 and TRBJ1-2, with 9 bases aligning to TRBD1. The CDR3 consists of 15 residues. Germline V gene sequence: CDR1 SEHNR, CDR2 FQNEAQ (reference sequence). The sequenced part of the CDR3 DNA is TGTGCCAGCAGCTTACCGGGACAGGGACTTGGAGGC. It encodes CASSLPGQGLGG. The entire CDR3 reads CASSLPGQGLGGYTF.

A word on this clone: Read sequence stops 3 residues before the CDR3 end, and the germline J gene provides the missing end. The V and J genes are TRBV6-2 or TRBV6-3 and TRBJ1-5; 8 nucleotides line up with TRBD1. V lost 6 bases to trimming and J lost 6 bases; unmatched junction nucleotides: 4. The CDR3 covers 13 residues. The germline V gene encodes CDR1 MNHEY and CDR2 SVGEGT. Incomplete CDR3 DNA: TGTGCCAGCAGATCTGACAGGGGTCAGCCC. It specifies CASRSDRGQP. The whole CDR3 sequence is CASRSDRGQPQHF.

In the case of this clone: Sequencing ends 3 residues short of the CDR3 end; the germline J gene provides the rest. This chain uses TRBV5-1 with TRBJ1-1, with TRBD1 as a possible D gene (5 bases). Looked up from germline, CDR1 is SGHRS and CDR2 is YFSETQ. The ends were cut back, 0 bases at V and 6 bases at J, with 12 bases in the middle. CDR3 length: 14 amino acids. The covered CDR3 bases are TGCGCCAGCAGCTTGGAACTTGAGGGGTCTGAA. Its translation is CASSLELEGSE. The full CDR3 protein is CASSLELEGSEAFF.

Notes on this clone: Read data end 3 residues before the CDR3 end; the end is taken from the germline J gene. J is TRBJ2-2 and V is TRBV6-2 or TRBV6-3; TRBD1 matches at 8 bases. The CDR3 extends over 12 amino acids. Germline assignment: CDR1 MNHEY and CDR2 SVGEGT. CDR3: CASSYPDRALFF. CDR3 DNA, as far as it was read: TGTGCCAGCAGTTATCCGGACAGGGCG.

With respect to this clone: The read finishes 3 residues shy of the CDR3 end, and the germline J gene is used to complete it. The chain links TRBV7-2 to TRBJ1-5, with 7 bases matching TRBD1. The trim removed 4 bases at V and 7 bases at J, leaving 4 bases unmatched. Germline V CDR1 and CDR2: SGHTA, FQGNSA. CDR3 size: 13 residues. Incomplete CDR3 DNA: TGTGCCAGCAGCTCCGACAGGGCCCAGCCC. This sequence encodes CASSSDRAQP. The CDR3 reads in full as CASSSDRAQPQHF.

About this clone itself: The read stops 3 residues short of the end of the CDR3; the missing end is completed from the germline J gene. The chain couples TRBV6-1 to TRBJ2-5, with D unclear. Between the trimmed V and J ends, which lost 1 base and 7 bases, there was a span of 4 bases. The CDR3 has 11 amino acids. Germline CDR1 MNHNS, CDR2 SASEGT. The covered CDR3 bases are TGTGCCAGCAGTGAAGACGGGACC. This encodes CASSEDGT. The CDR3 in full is CASSEDGTQYF.

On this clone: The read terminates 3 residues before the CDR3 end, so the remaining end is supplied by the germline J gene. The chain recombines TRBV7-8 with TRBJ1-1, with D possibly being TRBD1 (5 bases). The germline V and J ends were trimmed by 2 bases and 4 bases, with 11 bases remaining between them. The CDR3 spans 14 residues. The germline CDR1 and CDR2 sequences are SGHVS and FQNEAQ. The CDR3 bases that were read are TGTGCCAGCAGCTTAAACCCCAGGGTCACTGAA. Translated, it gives CASSLNPRVTE. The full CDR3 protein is CASSLNPRVTEAFF.

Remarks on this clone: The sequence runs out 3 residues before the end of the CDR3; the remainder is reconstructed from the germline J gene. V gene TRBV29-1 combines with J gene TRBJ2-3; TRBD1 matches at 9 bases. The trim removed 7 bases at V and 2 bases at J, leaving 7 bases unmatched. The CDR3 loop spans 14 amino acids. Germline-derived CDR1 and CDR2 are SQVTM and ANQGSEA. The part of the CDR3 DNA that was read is TGCAGCGCCGGGACAGGGTCGATCACAGATACG. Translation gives CSAGTGSITDT. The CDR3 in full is CSAGTGSITDTQYF.

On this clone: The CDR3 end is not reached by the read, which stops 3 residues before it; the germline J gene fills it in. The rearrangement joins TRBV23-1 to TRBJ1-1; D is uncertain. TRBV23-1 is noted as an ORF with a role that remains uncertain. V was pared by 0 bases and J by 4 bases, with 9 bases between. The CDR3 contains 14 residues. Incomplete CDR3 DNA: TGCGCCAGCAGTCAATCTAGGGTAGGCACTGAA. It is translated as CASSQSRVGTE. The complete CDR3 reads CASSQSRVGTEAFF.

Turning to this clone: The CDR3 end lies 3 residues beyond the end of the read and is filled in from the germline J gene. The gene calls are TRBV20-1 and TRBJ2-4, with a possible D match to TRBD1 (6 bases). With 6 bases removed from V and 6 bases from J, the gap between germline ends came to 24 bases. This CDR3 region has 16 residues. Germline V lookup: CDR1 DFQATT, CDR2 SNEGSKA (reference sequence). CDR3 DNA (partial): TGCAGTGCCACAAAGGCCACAGGGTATTATCGAAACATT. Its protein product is CSATKATGYYRNI. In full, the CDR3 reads CSATKATGYYRNIQYF.